The subject of this entry is one T cell receptor (beta chain). This entry belongs to a study of blood T cell repertoires in COVID-19. Repertoires were generated with immunoSEQ multiplex PCR, while TCRdb's copy carries only in-frame clones and drops some. The sample yields about 240,000 clones, about 80% seen once. The TCR was taken from a man under 40 who had recovered from COVID-19. Sequenced input: peripheral blood.

The CDR3 here is CASASRWLTNEQFF. The CDR3 nucleotides read TGTGCCAGCGCGTCGAGGTGGTTAACCAATGAGCAGTTCTTC. The J gene is TRBJ2-1, the V gene TRBV11-2; D remains unclear. Trimming left V 8 bases short and J 6 bases short, with 17 bases between. Germline values: CDR1 SGHAT, CDR2 FQNNGV. CDR3 length: 14 amino acids.